This is a list of T cell receptor beta chains from one sample in a study of cytomegalovirus exposure and HLA in healthy donors. Method: immunoSEQ multiplex PCR; TCRdb's copy keeps in-frame clones and lacks some. The sample carries around 150,000 clones, approximately 80% recorded once. Sequenced input: PBMCs. These receptors were obtained from a woman aged 45 to 65 in good health and CMV-seronegative. Both conserved end residues are part of each CDR3. D genes are given only for firm matches. For some rows the clone size is stated as once, few or many, or as a class when expanded; others skip it.

DNA: TGTGCCACCAGCACCGAGGACAGGCCCGGGGAGACCCAGTACTTC; CDR3: CATSTEDRPGETQYF; size: NA; V: TRBV15; D: TRBD1; J: TRBJ2-5
DNA: TGCGCCAGCAGCTTGGAGGACAGGGGTGTTGGCTACACCTTC; CDR3: CASSLEDRGVGYTF; size: once; V: TRBV5-1; D: TRBD1; J: TRBJ1-2
DNA: TGTGCCAGCAGCGTAGCGCGTTCTGGGGAGCTGTTTTTT; CDR3: CASSVARSGELFF; size: NA; V: TRBV9; D: NA; J: TRBJ2-2
DNA: TGTGCCAGCAGCTTAGCCCCGGGACAGATATATGGCTACACCTTC; CDR3: CASSLAPGQIYGYTF; size: NA; V: TRBV11-2; D: TRBD1; J: TRBJ1-2
DNA: TGTGCCAGCAGTGAAAGACTAGGCCAAGAGACCCAGTACTTC; CDR3: CASSERLGQETQYF; size: NA; V: TRBV2; D: NA; J: TRBJ2-5
DNA: TGTGCCAGCAGCCCGAGGGAGACCCAGTACTTC; CDR3: CASSPRETQYF; size: NA; V: TRBV7-2; D: NA; J: TRBJ2-5
DNA: TGTGCCAGCAAAGGCCTAGCAAGCCACGAGCAGTACTTC; CDR3: CASKGLASHEQYF; size: NA; V: TRBV6-1; D: NA; J: TRBJ2-7
DNA: TGTGCCAGTAGTGCGGGACAGGGTGGAGAGACCCAGTACTTC; CDR3: CASSAGQGGETQYF; size: NA; V: TRBV19; D: TRBD1; J: TRBJ2-5
DNA: TGTGCCAGCAGCTTGTCGGGACTAATGCTAGATACGCAGTATTTT; CDR3: CASSLSGLMLDTQYF; size: NA; V: TRBV7-2; D: TRBD2; J: TRBJ2-3
DNA: TGTGCCAGCAGCGTAGAAACAGGACACACTGAAGCTTTCTTT; CDR3: CASSVETGHTEAFF; size: NA; V: TRBV9; D: NA; J: TRBJ1-1
DNA: TGTGCCAGCAGCTTAGGATTGAGCGAATTACGACCCCATGGCTACACCTTC; CDR3: CASSLGLSELRPHGYTF; size: NA; V: TRBV13; D: NA; J: TRBJ1-2
DNA: TGTGCCATCAGTGGACAGGCCGGGGAGCTGTTTTTT; CDR3: CAISGQAGELFF; size: once; V: TRBV10-3; D: NA; J: TRBJ2-2
DNA: TGCGCCAGCAGCTCCACCGGGACAGCAATGGCCGGGGAGCTGTTTTTT; CDR3: CASSSTGTAMAGELFF; size: NA; V: TRBV5-1; D: TRBD1; J: TRBJ2-2
DNA: TGTGCCAGCAATTCCGACAGTATGAACACTGAAGCTTTCTTT; CDR3: CASNSDSMNTEAFF; size: few; V: TRBV6-5; D: NA; J: TRBJ1-1
DNA: TGTGCCAGCAGTTCAGGACAGGGTCGAGAGACCCAGTACTTC; CDR3: CASSSGQGRETQYF; size: NA; V: TRBV6-1; D: TRBD1; J: TRBJ2-5
DNA: TGTGCCAGCAGGGAGGGCCCCATCGGGGAGCTGTTTTTT; CDR3: CASREGPIGELFF; size: NA; V: TRBV2; D: NA; J: TRBJ2-2
DNA: TGCAGTGCTAGCCCCGGAGAGACCCAGTACTTC; CDR3: CSASPGETQYF; size: NA; V: TRBV20-1; D: NA; J: TRBJ2-5
DNA: TGCGCCAGCAGCCAAGGACGGGGCTCCTACGAGCAGTACTTC; CDR3: CASSQGRGSYEQYF; size: NA; V: TRBV4-1; D: NA; J: TRBJ2-7
DNA: TGTGCCAGTAGTATAGTGGGGACAGAACCTAACTATGGCTACACCTTC; CDR3: CASSIVGTEPNYGYTF; size: NA; V: TRBV19; D: TRBD1; J: TRBJ1-2
DNA: TGTGCCGGCAGCATGCACCGGGACAGGGCCAATCAGCCCCAGCATTTT; CDR3: CAGSMHRDRANQPQHF; size: NA; V: TRBV28; D: TRBD1; J: TRBJ1-5
DNA: TGTGCCAGCAGCCCGGGACAGGGATTGAACTATGGCTACACCTTC; CDR3: CASSPGQGLNYGYTF; size: NA; V: TRBV5-4; D: TRBD1; J: TRBJ1-2
DNA: TGTGCCAGCAGCCATTCAGGGGTTGGAAACACCATATATTTT; CDR3: CASSHSGVGNTIYF; size: NA; V: TRBV7-2; D: NA; J: TRBJ1-3
DNA: TGTGCCAGCAGCTTGGCTAGCGGGAAATACAATGAGCAGTTCTTC; CDR3: CASSLASGKYNEQFF; size: NA; V: TRBV5-6; D: TRBD2; J: TRBJ2-1
DNA: TGTGCCTGGAACAGGGGGCTTTGGAACACTGAAGCTTTCTTT; CDR3: CAWNRGLWNTEAFF; size: NA; V: TRBV30; D: TRBD1; J: TRBJ1-1
DNA: TGTGCCAGCAGTTTACAGGGAAACTATGGCTACACCTTC; CDR3: CASSLQGNYGYTF; size: NA; V: TRBV27; D: NA; J: TRBJ1-2
DNA: TGCAGCGTTGGGGGCTTGGGGTCGGGAGAGACCCAGTACTTC; CDR3: CSVGGLGSGETQYF; size: NA; V: TRBV29-1; D: NA; J: TRBJ2-5
DNA: TGTGCCAGTAGTCCGCGAGGACATGTCTCCTATGGCTACACCTTC; CDR3: CASSPRGHVSYGYTF; size: NA; V: TRBV19; D: NA; J: TRBJ1-2
DNA: TGTGCCAGCAGCGTAGCGGCTAGCGGGAGAGTAAATACGCAGTATTTT; CDR3: CASSVAASGRVNTQYF; size: NA; V: TRBV9; D: TRBD2; J: TRBJ2-3
DNA: TGTGCCAGCTCACTCGGCACTGAAGCTTTCTTT; CDR3: CASSLGTEAFF; size: NA; V: TRBV18; D: NA; J: TRBJ1-1
DNA: TGTGCCAGCAGCCAGGGACAGGGAGGCTACACCTTC; CDR3: CASSQGQGGYTF; size: NA; V: TRBV4-2; D: TRBD1; J: TRBJ1-2
DNA: TGTGCCAGCAGTTACTCGATGCAGGGGGCGGGTGGCTACACCTTC; CDR3: CASSYSMQGAGGYTF; size: NA; V: TRBV6-5; D: TRBD1; J: TRBJ1-2
DNA: TGTGCCAGTAGTAACAGGGGCCCGTCCACAGATACGCAGTATTTT; CDR3: CASSNRGPSTDTQYF; size: NA; V: TRBV19; D: TRBD1; J: TRBJ2-3
DNA: TGTGCCAGCAGTCAGGCAGCTGGCACAGATACGCAGTATTTT; CDR3: CASSQAAGTDTQYF; size: NA; V: TRBV27; D: NA; J: TRBJ2-3
DNA: TGCAGTGCAGATCAGGGTTATGGCTACACCTTC; CDR3: CSADQGYGYTF; size: once; V: TRBV20-1; D: NA; J: TRBJ1-2
DNA: TGCGCCAGCAGCGCGTGGGTAGCGATAACGGATAAACCCTGCGAGCAGTACTTC; CDR3: CASSAWVAITDKPCEQYF; size: NA; V: TRBV5-1; D: NA; J: TRBJ2-7
DNA: TGTGCCAGTAGTATAGCAGGGGATGAGCAGTACTTC; CDR3: CASSIAGDEQYF; size: NA; V: TRBV19; D: NA; J: TRBJ2-7
DNA: TGTGCCAGTAGTATAGACCGGACTAGGGGGATATACGAGCAGTACTTC; CDR3: CASSIDRTRGIYEQYF; size: once; V: TRBV19; D: NA; J: TRBJ2-7
DNA: TGCGCCAGCAGCGCGGTACTTAGCACAGATACGCAGTATTTT; CDR3: CASSAVLSTDTQYF; size: NA; V: TRBV4-1; D: NA; J: TRBJ2-3
DNA: TGCGCCAGCAGCAAAGACAGGGGGCAAGATACGCAGTATTTT; CDR3: CASSKDRGQDTQYF; size: NA; V: TRBV5-1; D: TRBD1; J: TRBJ2-3
DNA: TGTGCCTGGAGTGTCGACACCGGGGAGCTGTTTTTT; CDR3: CAWSVDTGELFF; size: NA; V: TRBV30; D: NA; J: TRBJ2-2
DNA: TGTGCCAGTTACCCCGCAGGACTTGCTTTAGGGGATACGCAGTATTTT; CDR3: CASYPAGLALGDTQYF; size: NA; V: TRBV6-6; D: NA; J: TRBJ2-3
DNA: TGTGCCAGCAGTTCCCAGAAACTTCCTAGCGGGAGATCCTACAATGAGCAGTTCTTC; CDR3: CASSSQKLPSGRSYNEQFF; size: NA; V: TRBV27; D: TRBD2; J: TRBJ2-1
DNA: TGTGCCAGCAGCGTCGAGTTTACAGATACGCAGTATTTT; CDR3: CASSVEFTDTQYF; size: NA; V: TRBV6-1; D: NA; J: TRBJ2-3
DNA: TGTGCCAGCAGCTTAGCGGCCTCTCAAGAGACCCAGTACTTC; CDR3: CASSLAASQETQYF; size: NA; V: TRBV7-2; D: NA; J: TRBJ2-5
DNA: TGTGCCAGCAGCTCGACTAGCGGGGGCGCATACAATGAGCAGTTCTTC; CDR3: CASSSTSGGAYNEQFF; size: few; V: TRBV7-8; D: TRBD2; J: TRBJ2-1